The T cell receptor beta chain described here comes from a study of T cell changes during pregnancy in multiple sclerosis. The method was immunoSEQ multiplex PCR; TCRdb's version includes in-frame clones alone and lacks a portion of them. The data show 42,000 or so clones, 90% to 95% seen once. CDR1 and CDR2 (germline): SGDLS, YYNGEE. The CDR3 consists of 12 residues. The V end lost 4 bases, the J end lost 7 bases, and 9 bases lay between the germline ends. The specimen comprised CD8+ T cells from peripheral blood mononuclear cells, sampled in the third trimester of pregnancy. The TCR sequence derives from a female donor with multiple sclerosis, enrolled in a pregnancy study. The chain uses TRBV9 and TRBJ2-1; D is possibly TRBD2 (5 bases). The CDR3 coding sequence is TGTGCCAGCAGCCCGGACTTGAATGAGCAGTTCTTC. Residues: CASSPDLNEQFF. Using reference TRBV9 and TRBJ2-1 for the parts outside the CDR3, the full variable domain is DSGVTQTPKHLITATGQRVTLRCSPRSGDLSVYWYQQSLDQGLQFLIQYYNGEERAKGNILERFSAQQFPDLHSELNLSSLELGDSALYFCASSPDLNEQFFGPGTRLTVL.